This T cell receptor beta chain was profiled in a study of blood T cell repertoires in COVID-19. Losses at the gene ends were 0 bases for V and 6 bases for J; bases not matched to a gene: 13. Germline CDR1 reads MNHEY; CDR2 reads SMNVEV (reference sequence). The CDR3 is 17 amino acids. Clones were sequenced by immunoSEQ multiplex PCR, and TCRdb holds only the in-frame ones, with some missing. The top ten hold approximately 4.3% of the sample, which has 85,000 or so clones, 90% to 95% seen once. The sample holds one count of this clone. This receptor was obtained from a human donor with active COVID-19. The donor label of this sample is uncertain. The gene calls are TRBV27 and TRBJ2-7; 8 bases fit TRBD1. Material: peripheral blood. The CDR3 loop reads CASSLSFRTGRSVEQYF. CDR3 bases: TGTGCCAGCAGTTTATCCTTCAGGACAGGGCGGTCGGTCGAGCAGTACTTC.